A selection of T cell receptor beta chains follows, all from one sample in a study of shared clonotypes between healthy human individuals. Measured with immunoSEQ multiplex PCR; TCRdb has only the in-frame clones, and not every one. In the table there are millions of clones, 85% to 95% of which are singletons. The sequenced sample was naive CD4+ T cells from PBMCs. The receptors were gathered from a man aged 18 to 35 in good health. Some clones in this sample may be carry-over from other donors' samples. The CDR3 runs from the conserved cysteine through the conserved F or W. Each record gives: V gene, J gene, D gene, clone size, CDR3 DNA, CDR3 protein. D genes are given only for firm matches. Expanded clones get a size class; other rows say once, few or many, or leave the size out.

V: TRBV6-5
J: TRBJ2-5
D: -
size: -
DNA: TGTGCCAGCAGCCTTAAGGGAGGAGTGGGGGAGACCCAGTACTTC
CDR3: CASSLKGGVGETQYF

V: TRBV5-4
J: TRBJ2-6
D: -
size: -
DNA: TGTGCCAGCAGCTCCGGGATATCGGGCTCTGGGGCCAACGTCCTGACTTTC
CDR3: CASSSGISGSGANVLTF

V: TRBV5-1
J: TRBJ2-7
D: -
size: -
DNA: TGCGCCAGCAGCTTGGATGCGACTAGAGCTTCCTACGAGCAGTACTTC
CDR3: CASSLDATRASYEQYF

V: TRBV2
J: TRBJ2-7
D: TRBD2
size: -
DNA: TGTGCCAGCAGCCCTGGGGGGGACCGGTCCTACGAGCAGTACTTC
CDR3: CASSPGGDRSYEQYF

V: TRBV5-1
J: TRBJ2-7
D: TRBD1
size: once
DNA: TGCGCCAGCAGCTGGGACAGGGCTAGGGACGAGCAGTACTTC
CDR3: CASSWDRARDEQYF

V: TRBV21-1
J: TRBJ2-7
D: -
size: once
DNA: TGTGCCAGCAGTGGGGGCGGGTGGGTGCCCATCTACGAGCAGTACTTC
CDR3: CASSGGGWVPIYEQYF

V: TRBV6-1
J: TRBJ1-5
D: -
size: -
DNA: TGTGCCAGCGGAGCAGGGGGCAATCAGCCCCAGCATTTT
CDR3: CASGAGGNQPQHF

V: TRBV4-2
J: TRBJ2-2
D: -
size: -
DNA: TGTGCCAGCAGCGTAGGGCAGGGGAACACCGGGGAGCTGTTTTTT
CDR3: CASSVGQGNTGELFF

V: TRBV23-1
J: TRBJ2-7
D: TRBD2
size: -
DNA: TGCGCCAGCAAATCACAGAGTAGCGGGGTCTCCTACGAGCAGTACTTC
CDR3: CASKSQSSGVSYEQYF

V: TRBV28
J: TRBJ2-7
D: TRBD2
size: once
DNA: TGTGCCAGCAGGCTAGCGGGAGCGTCCTACGAGCAGTACTTC
CDR3: CASRLAGASYEQYF

V: TRBV7-8
J: TRBJ1-2
D: TRBD1
size: -
DNA: TGTGCCAGCAGCTTACCCTCAACAGGGGGAAACTATGGCTACACCTTC
CDR3: CASSLPSTGGNYGYTF

V: TRBV18
J: TRBJ1-1
D: -
size: -
DNA: TGTGCCAGCTCACCATGGAACACTGAAGCTTTCTTT
CDR3: CASSPWNTEAFF

V: TRBV7-2
J: TRBJ1-5
D: TRBD1
size: -
DNA: TGTGCCAGCAGCTTAGGGACAGGGATCAATCAGCCCCAGCATTTT
CDR3: CASSLGTGINQPQHF

V: TRBV28
J: TRBJ1-1
D: -
size: -
DNA: TGTGCCAGCAGCCTTTCGGGGGTGAGCCCGGAAGGGAACACTGAAGCTTTCTTT
CDR3: CASSLSGVSPEGNTEAFF

V: TRBV7-2
J: TRBJ2-7
D: -
size: -
DNA: TGTGCCAGCAGCTCACAGTACTCGGGACTCCTCCCTTACGAGCAGTACTTC
CDR3: CASSSQYSGLLPYEQYF

V: TRBV10-2
J: TRBJ1-5
D: -
size: -
DNA: TGCGCCAGCAGTGAGGCCAGGGTCGGGCAGCCCCAGCATTTT
CDR3: CASSEARVGQPQHF

V: TRBV11-2
J: TRBJ2-3
D: TRBD2
size: -
DNA: TGTGCCAGCAGCTGGACTAGCGGATCTAGCACAGATACGCAGTATTTT
CDR3: CASSWTSGSSTDTQYF

V: TRBV29-1
J: TRBJ1-2
D: -
size: -
DNA: TGCAGCGTTGAAGGTGGGGGGAGTAGGGGCTACACCTTC
CDR3: CSVEGGGSRGYTF

V: TRBV28
J: TRBJ2-7
D: TRBD1
size: -
DNA: TGTGCCAGCAGTTTCCTCACAGGGGGACCCTACGAGCAGTACTTC
CDR3: CASSFLTGGPYEQYF

V: TRBV2
J: TRBJ2-7
D: -
size: -
DNA: TGTGCCAGCAGTGAGGACAGCCCCTCCTACGAGCAGTACTTC
CDR3: CASSEDSPSYEQYF

V: TRBV6-4
J: TRBJ2-2
D: TRBD1
size: once
DNA: TGTGCCAGCAGTGCCCTACAGGGGTCCGGGGAGCTGTTTTTT
CDR3: CASSALQGSGELFF

V: TRBV9
J: TRBJ2-1
D: TRBD2
size: -
DNA: TGTGCCAGCAGCGAGATTGGGGAGCGGGGGAGCTCCTACAATGAGCAGTTCTTC
CDR3: CASSEIGERGSSYNEQFF

V: TRBV30
J: TRBJ2-1
D: -
size: -
DNA: TGTGCCTGGAGTGGGACGGGTTCCTACAATGAGCAGTTCTTC
CDR3: CAWSGTGSYNEQFF

V: TRBV9
J: TRBJ1-4
D: -
size: -
DNA: TGTGCCAGCAGCGTGAGTGGAAATTCCTTAGATGGCCTGTTTTTT
CDR3: CASSVSGNSLDGLFF

V: TRBV7-2
J: TRBJ1-5
D: TRBD1
size: -
DNA: TGTGCCAGCAGCGGACAAACAGGGGTTCATCAGCCCCAGCATTTT
CDR3: CASSGQTGVHQPQHF

V: TRBV28
J: TRBJ2-5
D: -
size: -
DNA: TGTGCCAGCAGTTTAGAGGGGATCGAGACCCAGTACTTC
CDR3: CASSLEGIETQYF

V: TRBV7-8
J: TRBJ2-1
D: TRBD2
size: once
DNA: TGTGCCAGCAGCTTAGCCCGGACTAGCGGGAGACTCTCCTACAATGAGCAGTTCTTC
CDR3: CASSLARTSGRLSYNEQFF

V: TRBV28
J: TRBJ2-1
D: TRBD2
size: once
DNA: TGTGCCAGCATGCCTAGCGGGGGAGCAGGCCAGGGGTACAATGAGCAGTTCTTC
CDR3: CASMPSGGAGQGYNEQFF

V: TRBV28
J: TRBJ1-1
D: -
size: -
DNA: TGTGCCAGCAGTTTTGGTGGGCCCCCAACGGTGAACACTGAAGCTTTCTTT
CDR3: CASSFGGPPTVNTEAFF

V: TRBV7-6
J: TRBJ1-1
D: -
size: -
DNA: TGTGCCAGCAGCTTAGCGCAAGGGGCTTTAAACACTGAAGCTTTCTTT
CDR3: CASSLAQGALNTEAFF

V: TRBV9
J: TRBJ1-2
D: TRBD1
size: -
DNA: TGTGCCAGCAGCGTAGAGGGGGCGCGGGGCTATGGCTACACCTTC
CDR3: CASSVEGARGYGYTF

V: TRBV9
J: TRBJ2-3
D: TRBD2
size: -
DNA: TGTGCCAGCAGCGCGGGATGGGGGAGGGCAGATACGCAGTATTTT
CDR3: CASSAGWGRADTQYF

V: TRBV2
J: TRBJ2-3
D: TRBD2
size: -
DNA: TGTGCCAGCAGGGGAGGGATTTCTAGCACAGATACGCAGTATTTT
CDR3: CASRGGISSTDTQYF

V: TRBV4-3
J: TRBJ1-4
D: -
size: -
DNA: TGCGCCAGCAGCCAAGCCCCTTGGGGTAATGAAAAACTGTTTTTT
CDR3: CASSQAPWGNEKLFF

V: TRBV2
J: TRBJ2-1
D: -
size: -
DNA: TGTGCCAGCGGGGACGTAAGCTCCTACAATGAGCAGTTCTTC
CDR3: CASGDVSSYNEQFF

V: TRBV19
J: TRBJ2-2
D: TRBD1
size: -
DNA: TGTGCCAGTAGGGGGAATCCGGGACAGCGAGTTTCGAACACCGGGGAGCTGTTTTTT
CDR3: CASRGNPGQRVSNTGELFF

V: TRBV5-1
J: TRBJ2-3
D: -
size: -
DNA: TGCGCCAGCAATTCAGGCAGGGGAGGTAGGACAGATACGCAGTATTTT
CDR3: CASNSGRGGRTDTQYF

V: TRBV28
J: TRBJ1-2
D: TRBD1
size: -
DNA: TGTGCCAGCAGTCAATTGAAGGGGGCAATTGGTGGCTACACCTTC
CDR3: CASSQLKGAIGGYTF

V: TRBV7-6
J: TRBJ1-1
D: TRBD1
size: -
DNA: TGTGCCAGCAGCTCATCCCCCACAGGGGGAGGTACTGAAGCTTTCTTT
CDR3: CASSSSPTGGGTEAFF

V: TRBV29-1
J: TRBJ2-5
D: -
size: -
DNA: TGCAGCGGTCATGGCCGGGGCCAAGAGACCCAGTACTTC
CDR3: CSGHGRGQETQYF

V: TRBV5-6
J: TRBJ1-3
D: -
size: -
DNA: TGTGCCAGCAGCTTTTTTAGGGCTGGAAACACCATATATTTT
CDR3: CASSFFRAGNTIYF

V: TRBV14
J: TRBJ2-1
D: -
size: -
DNA: TGTGCCAGCAGCCCAGGGGGGGGTGAGCAGTTCTTC
CDR3: CASSPGGGEQFF

V: TRBV19
J: TRBJ1-4
D: -
size: once
DNA: TGTGCCAGTAGTATCACGCACGGGCGGGAAAAACTGTTTTTT
CDR3: CASSITHGREKLFF

V: TRBV29-1
J: TRBJ1-2
D: -
size: few
DNA: TGCAGCGCCGAGGGGGGATATGGCTACACCTTC
CDR3: CSAEGGYGYTF

V: TRBV27
J: TRBJ2-1
D: TRBD1
size: -
DNA: TGTGCCAGCAGTTTGTGGGGACAGGGGAAGAGTGCTGAGCAGTTCTTC
CDR3: CASSLWGQGKSAEQFF

V: TRBV29-1
J: TRBJ2-7
D: -
size: -
DNA: TGCAGCGTTGTGGGGGGGACAGCGTACGAGCAGTACTTC
CDR3: CSVVGGTAYEQYF

V: TRBV9
J: TRBJ1-5
D: TRBD1
size: -
DNA: TGTGCCAGCAGCCCCCGCGGAGACAGGGGGCTACAGCCCCAGCATTTT
CDR3: CASSPRGDRGLQPQHF

V: TRBV7-6
J: TRBJ2-1
D: TRBD1
size: -
DNA: TGTGCCAGCAGCCCAGCTTGGGACAGGGGTTACAATGAGCAGTTCTTC
CDR3: CASSPAWDRGYNEQFF

V: TRBV7-2
J: TRBJ1-5
D: -
size: -
DNA: TGTGCCAGCAGCTGGGCGGGGGATAGCAATCAGCCCCAGCATTTT
CDR3: CASSWAGDSNQPQHF